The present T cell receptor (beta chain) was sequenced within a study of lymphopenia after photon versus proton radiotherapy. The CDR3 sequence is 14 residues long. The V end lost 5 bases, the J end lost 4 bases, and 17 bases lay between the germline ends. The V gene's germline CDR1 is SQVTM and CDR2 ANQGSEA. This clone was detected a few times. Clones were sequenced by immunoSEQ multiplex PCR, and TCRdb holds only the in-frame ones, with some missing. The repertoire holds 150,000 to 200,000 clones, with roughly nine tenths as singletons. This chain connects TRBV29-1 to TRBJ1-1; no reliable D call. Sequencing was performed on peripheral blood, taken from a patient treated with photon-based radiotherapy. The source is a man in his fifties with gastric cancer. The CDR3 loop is CSVLSTAVGTEAFF. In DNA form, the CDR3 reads TGCAGCGTTCTATCGACCGCGGTGGGCACTGAAGCTTTCTTT.